The 10 T cell receptor beta chains in this list originate from one sample, sequenced in a study of ipilimumab plus nivolumab after autologous stem cell transplantation. Data came from immunoSEQ multiplex PCR; TCRdb stores just in-frame clones and leaves some out. The table lists 9,000 to 15,000 clones, about 75% of them singletons, with more than 9.5% in the top ten. Sequencing was performed on PBMCs, taken in a trial of ipilimumab plus nivolumab as post-transplant consolidation. The receptor set was obtained from a male donor with multiple myeloma.

The CDR3 spells CASSLRPHLHGYTF. The CDR3 region has the DNA TGCGCCAGCAGCTTGCGCCCACACCTCCATGGCTACACCTTC. The rearrangement uses TRBV5-1 and TRBJ1-2; D unresolved. The V end was cut by 1 base, the J end by 6 bases, with 13 bases between. This CDR3 spans 14 amino acids. The germline V gene encodes CDR1 SGHRS and CDR2 YFSETQ.

V gene TRBV9 combines with J gene TRBJ1-1, with D unclear. The V gene's germline CDR1 is SGDLS and CDR2 YYNGEE. This CDR3 comprises 15 residues. V was trimmed by 0 bases and J by 6 bases, leaving 15 bases between them. The CDR3 loop is CASSVVSRGRAEAFF. The CDR3 DNA reads TGTGCCAGCAGCGTAGTTTCGCGGGGAAGAGCTGAAGCTTTCTTT.

The chain employs TRBV9 and TRBJ2-3, with TRBD2 matching over 8 bases. The CDR3 extends over 17 amino acids. Losses at the gene ends were 4 bases for V and 5 bases for J; bases not matched to a gene: 15. Germline assignment: CDR1 SGDLS and CDR2 YYNGEE. In DNA form, the CDR3 reads TGTGCCAGCAGCCCTAGGACTAGCTTAACCTCCGGAGATACGCAGTATTTT. Translating gives CASSPRTSLTSGDTQYF.

The chain uses TRBV11-2 and TRBJ2-1; 10 positions match TRBD2. Trimming took 5 bases from V and 8 from J; bases not matched to a gene: 15. This CDR3 contains 17 residues. Looked up from germline, CDR1 is SGHAT and CDR2 is FQNNGV. For the CDR3, the DNA is TGTGCCAGCAGCCCCCCTGCGAGCGGGGGGGCTGGTGATGAGCAGTTCTTC. Translated, it gives CASSPPASGGAGDEQFF.

V usage is TRBV5-4 and J usage is TRBJ2-7; D gene uncertain. V lost 4 bases to trimming and J lost 3 bases, with 8 bases between them. The CDR3 is 12 amino acids. Germline V gives CDR1 SGHNT, CDR2 YYREEE (reference sequence). The CDR3 nucleotides read TGTGCCAGCAGCCCCGGTAGCTACGAGCAGTACTTC. Encoded protein: CASSPGSYEQYF.

J is TRBJ2-5 and V is TRBV19, with D perhaps matching TRBD2 (6 bases). The V end lost 4 bases, the J end lost 5 bases, and 14 bases lay between the germline ends. Germline CDR1 reads LNHDA; CDR2 reads SQIVND (reference sequence). The CDR3 is 14 residues long. The CDR3 sequence: CASSNGGSQETQYF. CDR3 coding DNA: TGTGCCAGTAGTAATGGAGGGTCCCAGGAGACCCAGTACTTC.

The chain is built from TRBV15 and TRBJ2-7; D might be TRBD1 (6 bases). The CDR3 is 13 amino acids. Germline V gives CDR1 LNHNV, CDR2 YYDKDF (reference sequence). Trimming took off 4 bases at V and 6 bases at J, with 13 bases between the two ends. The CDR3 is CATSTGGHLEQYF. As DNA, the CDR3 is TGTGCCACCAGCACTGGGGGACACCTCGAGCAGTACTTC.

The CDR3 reads CASSEAGGGRTEAFF. CDR3 in DNA: TGTGCCAGCAGTGAAGCGGGGGGGGGTCGGACTGAAGCTTTCTTT. The rearrangement joins TRBV6-1 to TRBJ1-1, with TRBD1 as a possible D gene (5 bases). The CDR3 extends over 15 amino acids. Per the germline V gene, CDR1 is MNHNS and CDR2 is SASEGT. V lost 0 bases to trimming and J lost 5 bases, with 13 bases between them.

This clone was counted a few times. This sequence joins TRBV4-2 and TRBJ2-2; D uncertain. V shed 2 bases and J shed 1 base, with 8 bases lying between them. Germline CDR1 reads LGHNA; CDR2 reads YNFKEQ. The CDR3 is 15 residues long. The CDR3 DNA sequence: TGTGCCAGCAGCCAACTCTCAGGGAACACCGGGGAGCTGTTTTTT. Protein sequence: CASSQLSGNTGELFF.

The chain employs TRBV6-5 and TRBJ2-5; possibly TRBD1 for D (5 bases). The CDR3 spans 12 residues. Trimming pared 5 bases from V and 5 bases from J, leaving 9 bases between. Germline values: CDR1 MNHEY, CDR2 SVGAGI. The CDR3 reads CASSQGKETQYF. The CDR3 nucleotides read TGTGCCAGCAGTCAGGGCAAGGAGACCCAGTACTTC.